This TCR beta chain derives from a study of tumor-infiltrating lymphocytes in oesophageal squamous cell carcinoma. TCRdb itself ran the PCR reads through MiXCR, one entry per CDR3 protein. The sample holds 15,000 to 20,000 distinct CDR3 sequences, approximately 46% seen once. This CDR3 comprises 12 residues. V was cut by 5 bases and J by 8 bases, with 12 bases left in between. Sequencing was carried out using blood. This sequence was found in a female donor with esophageal squamous cell carcinoma. V gene TRBV12-3 or TRBV12-4 combines with J gene TRBJ1-2; D remains unclear. CDR3 sequence (DNA): TGTGCCAGCAGTCTGCTCGCTGGAGGCTACACCTTC. Translated: CASSLLAGGYTF.